This is a list of T cell receptor beta chains from one sample in a study of T-cell memory formation after mild COVID-19. TCRdb ran MiXCR on the 5' RACE reads and lists one entry per CDR3 protein. Here the sample spans 210,000 or so distinct CDR3 sequences, around 19% being singletons. The sequenced material came from PBMCs or a T cell subset sorted from them (not recorded which). These receptors were taken from an adult woman who had mild COVID-19 (a few samples of this study predate the infection). Cell type and time point are not known. Both conserved end residues are part of each CDR3. D genes are given only for firm matches. Only some rows state a clone size, as once, few, many or a class for expanded clones.

TRBV18	.	.	TRBJ1-5	13	CASSPEMGQPQHF	TGTGCCAGCTCACCTGAGATGGGTCAGCCCCAGCATTTT
TRBV20-1	few	TRBD1	TRBJ1-5	14	CSARGTVGNQPQHF	TGCAGTGCTAGGGGGACAGTAGGCAATCAGCCCCAGCATTTT
TRBV29-1	.	TRBD1	TRBJ2-1	14	CSVAGPTGVNEQFF	TGCAGCGTTGCGGGGCCCACAGGGGTCAATGAGCAGTTCTTC
TRBV7-9	.	.	TRBJ2-5	17	CASSSPLDDGAQETQYF	TGTGCCAGCAGCTCGCCGCTGGATGACGGGGCACAAGAGACCCAGTACTTC
TRBV20-1	.	.	TRBJ1-2	12	CSGLTDLYGYTF	TGCAGTGGATTGACAGATCTCTATGGCTACACCTTC
TRBV19	.	.	TRBJ2-1	16	CASRLAGRSSYNEQFF	TGTGCCAGTAGGTTGGCCGGTCGAAGCTCCTACAATGAGCAGTTCTTC
TRBV29-1	.	TRBD2	TRBJ2-1	14	CSVGTSASYNEQFF	TGCAGCGTAGGGACTAGCGCGTCCTACAATGAGCAGTTCTTC
TRBV5-1	.	TRBD1	TRBJ1-1	16	CASSLVGQGANTEAFF	TGCGCCAGCAGCTTGGTGGGACAGGGGGCGAACACTGAAGCTTTCTTT
TRBV5-1	many	TRBD1	TRBJ2-1	19	CASSFTPGQASSSYNEQFF	TGCGCCAGCAGCTTCACACCGGGACAGGCCTCGAGCTCCTACAATGAGCAGTTCTTC
TRBV5-1	few	.	TRBJ1-4	15	CASSPAGGRREKLFF	TGCGCCAGCAGCCCGGCGGGGGGTAGGAGGGAAAAACTGTTTTTT
TRBV27	.	.	TRBJ2-7	13	CASSWPTPYEQYF	TGTGCCAGCAGTTGGCCGACCCCCTACGAGCAGTACTTC
TRBV19	once	TRBD1	TRBJ2-3	16	CASSPSTGLGTDTQYF	TGTGCCAGTAGTCCTTCGACAGGGTTGGGCACAGATACGCAGTATTTT
TRBV10-3	once	.	TRBJ1-5	14	CAISEGGGNQPQHF	TGTGCCATCAGTGAAGGGGGTGGCAATCAGCCCCAGCATTTT
TRBV7-2	many	.	TRBJ2-3	17	CASSLGHLNVGGITQYF	TGTGCCAGCAGCTTAGGGCATTTAAACGTGGGCGGGATAACGCAGTATTTT
TRBV19	.	TRBD1	TRBJ1-5	18	CASSMDRSYIYSNQPQHF	TGTGCCAGTAGTATGGACAGGAGTTATATTTATAGCAATCAGCCCCAGCATTTT
TRBV12-3/TRBV12-4	few	TRBD1	TRBJ1-5	15	CASSWTGGNNQPQHF	TGTGCCAGCAGTTGGACAGGGGGTAACAATCAGCCCCAGCATTTT
TRBV20-1	.	TRBD2	TRBJ2-1	15	CSAITDSGQADEQFF	TGCAGTGCAATAACGGATAGCGGGCAGGCGGATGAGCAGTTCTTC
TRBV4-1	many	.	TRBJ2-3	19	CASSQSWAPGWEGTDTQYF	TGCGCCAGCAGCCAATCTTGGGCCCCAGGGTGGGAAGGCACAGATACGCAGTATTTT